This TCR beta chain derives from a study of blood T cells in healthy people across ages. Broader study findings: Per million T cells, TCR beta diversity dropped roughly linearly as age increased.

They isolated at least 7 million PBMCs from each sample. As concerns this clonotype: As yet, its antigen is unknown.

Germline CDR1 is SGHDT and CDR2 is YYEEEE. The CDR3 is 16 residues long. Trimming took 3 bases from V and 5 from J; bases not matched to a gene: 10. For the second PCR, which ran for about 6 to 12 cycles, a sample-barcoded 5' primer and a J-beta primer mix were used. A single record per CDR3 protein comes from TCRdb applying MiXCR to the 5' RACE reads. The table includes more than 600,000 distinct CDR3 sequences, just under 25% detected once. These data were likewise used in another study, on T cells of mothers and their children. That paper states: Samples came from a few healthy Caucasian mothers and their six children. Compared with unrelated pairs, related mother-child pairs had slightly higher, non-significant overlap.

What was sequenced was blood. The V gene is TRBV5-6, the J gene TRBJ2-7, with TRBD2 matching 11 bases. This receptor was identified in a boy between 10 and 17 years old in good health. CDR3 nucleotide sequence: TGTGCCAGCAGCTGGGCGACTAGCGGGGCGCCTAACGAGCAGTACTTC. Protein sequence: CASSWATSGAPNEQYF.